Listed here is a single T cell receptor (beta chain). Its antigen is unidentified. This entry belongs to a study of cytomegalovirus exposure and HLA in healthy donors. V trimming: 5 bases; J trimming: 2 bases; junction bases outside the gene matches: 8. The V gene's germline CDR1 is SEHNR and CDR2 FQNEAQ (reference sequence). The CDR3 is 17 residues long. General study points: The authors later found most CMV-associated TCR beta chains appeared HLA-restricted.

PCR amplification relied on 60 Vbeta primers (plus 13 Jbeta primers). Clones were sequenced by immunoSEQ multiplex PCR, and TCRdb holds only the in-frame ones, with some missing. The sample gives some 110,000 clones, less than 70% of which show up once; 2.2% is in the top ten. Sequencing was performed on PBMCs. The sequence came from a woman aged 25 to 39 in good health and CMV-seronegative. The chain recombines TRBV7-9 with TRBJ2-5; TRBD2 agrees at 13 bases. The CDR3 region is CASSARPGLAGQETQYF. CDR3 bases: TGTGCCAGCAGCGCCCGACCGGGACTAGCGGGGCAAGAGACCCAGTACTTC.